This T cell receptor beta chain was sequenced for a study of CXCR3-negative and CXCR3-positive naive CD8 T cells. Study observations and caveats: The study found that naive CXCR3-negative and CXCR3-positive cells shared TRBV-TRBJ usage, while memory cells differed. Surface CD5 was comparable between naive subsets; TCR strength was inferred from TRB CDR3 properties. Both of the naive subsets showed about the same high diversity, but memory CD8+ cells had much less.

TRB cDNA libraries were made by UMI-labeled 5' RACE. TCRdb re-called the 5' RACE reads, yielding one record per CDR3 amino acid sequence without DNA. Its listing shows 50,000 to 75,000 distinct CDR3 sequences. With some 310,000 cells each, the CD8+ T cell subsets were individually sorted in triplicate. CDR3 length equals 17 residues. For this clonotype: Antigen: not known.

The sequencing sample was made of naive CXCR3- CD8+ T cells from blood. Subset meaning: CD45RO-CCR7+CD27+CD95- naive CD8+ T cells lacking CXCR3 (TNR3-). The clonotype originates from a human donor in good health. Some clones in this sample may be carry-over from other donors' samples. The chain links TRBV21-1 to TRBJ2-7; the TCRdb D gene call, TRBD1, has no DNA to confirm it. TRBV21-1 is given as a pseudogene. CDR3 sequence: CASSKDRGTQTSYEQYF.